These 22 T cell receptor beta chains originate from one sample sequenced in a study of blood T cell repertoires in COVID-19. The method was immunoSEQ multiplex PCR; TCRdb's version includes in-frame clones alone and lacks a portion of them. This sample has hundreds of thousands of clones; over 70% occur once, and the top ten carry around 1.5%. Material: peripheral blood. Receptor source: a woman aged 35 to 49 who had recovered from COVID-19.

The chain links TRBV19 to TRBJ1-1, with D perhaps matching TRBD1 (6 bases). This CDR3 spans 13 amino acids. Germline assignment: CDR1 LNHDA and CDR2 SQIVND (reference sequence). Trimming removed 4 bases from V and 8 bases from J, with 14 bases in between. The CDR3 loop reads CASSRGPTLEAFF. The CDR3 nucleotides read TGTGCCAGTAGTAGGGGGCCGACTCTCGAAGCTTTCTTT.

This sequence joins TRBV11-2 and TRBJ2-2; 8 bases fit TRBD2. This CDR3 comprises 16 residues. With V trimmed by 6 bases and J by 0 bases, 6 bases remained unmatched. Germline loops: CDR1 SGHAT, CDR2 FQNNGV. Here the CDR3 DNA reads TGTGCCAGCAGGCCCCTCGGGGGGGCGAACACCGGGGAGCTGTTTTTT. This gives the protein CASRPLGGANTGELFF.

V and J are TRBV5-1 and TRBJ2-1; D ambiguous. Between the trimmed V and J ends, which lost 0 bases and 6 bases, there was a span of 7 bases. This CDR3 spans 13 amino acids. Germline lookup yields CDR1 SGHRS and CDR2 YFSETQ. CDR3 coding DNA: TGCGCCAGCAGCTTGGGGCAAACCAATGAGCAGTTCTTC. Residues: CASSLGQTNEQFF.

This clone was seen once. The V and J genes are TRBV4-3 and TRBJ2-3, with 8 bases fitting TRBD2. With 4 bases clipped from V and 4 bases from J, the junction kept 10 bases outside the gene matches. CDR1 LGHNA and CDR2 YSLEER come from the germline V gene. The CDR3 loop spans 16 amino acids. CDR3 bases: TGCGCCAGCAGCCTCGACGGAGCGGGGGCCGCAGATACGCAGTATTTT. As protein: CASSLDGAGAADTQYF.

The chain recombines TRBV25-1 with TRBJ2-7; 7 positions agree with TRBD1. The CDR3 spans 14 residues. In germline, CDR1 is MGHDK, CDR2 SYGVNS. V gave up 5 bases and J gave up 0 bases; unmatched junction bases: 4. The CDR3 nucleotides read TGTGCCAGCAGTAGACAGGGAAACTCCTACGAGCAGTACTTC. This codes for CASSRQGNSYEQYF.

CDR3 sequence: CASSPLTGGDTIGNTEAFF. Written as DNA, the CDR3 is TGTGCCAGCAGCCCTCTGACAGGGGGCGATACGATTGGGAACACTGAAGCTTTCTTT. The chain recombines TRBV4-2 with TRBJ1-1; TRBD1 matches at 10 bases. The V gene end was trimmed by 4 bases and the J gene end by 1 base; junction bases not matched to a gene: 15. CDR1 is LGHNA, CDR2 YNFKEQ, per germline. The length of the CDR3 is 19 residues.

The chain couples TRBV5-1 to TRBJ2-2, with 7 bases matching TRBD1. The V segment lost 3 bases and the J segment 5 bases; nucleotides outside the gene matches: 13. The CDR3 consists of 17 residues. Germline V gene sequence: CDR1 SGHRS, CDR2 YFSETQ. This CDR3 is CASSSVRQGQLTGELFF. In DNA, the CDR3 is TGCGCCAGCAGCTCAGTCCGACAGGGACAATTGACCGGGGAGCTGTTTTTT.

The chain has TRBV3-1 (or the pseudogene TRBV3-2) and TRBJ1-1, with D tentatively TRBD1 (6 bases). The V and J ends lost 4 bases and 10 bases respectively, with 16 bases between them. CDR3 size: 13 residues. CDR1 and CDR2 from the germline V gene are LGHDT and YNNKEL (reference sequence). Here the CDR3 reads CASSPIGQTSAFF. The CDR3 DNA is TGTGCCAGCAGCCCAATCGGACAGACCTCAGCTTTCTTT.

The rearrangement uses TRBV29-1 and TRBJ1-1; D not certain. Germline assignment: CDR1 SQVTM and CDR2 ANQGSEA. There are 13 residues in the CDR3. The V end was cut by 7 bases, the J end by 0 bases, with 12 bases between. The chain's CDR3 is CSGSGLLNTEAFF. As DNA, the CDR3 is TGCAGCGGATCCGGGTTGCTGAACACTGAAGCTTTCTTT.

The chain links TRBV5-1 to TRBJ2-1; perhaps TRBD1 as D (6 bases). Trimming shortened V by 3 bases and J by 0 bases, and 13 bases separated the two germline ends. CDR3 length: 16 residues. Germline loops: CDR1 SGHRS, CDR2 YFSETQ. The CDR3 sequence: CASSSLGAVSYNEQFF. Written as DNA, the CDR3 is TGCGCCAGCAGCTCTTTGGGGGCCGTCTCCTACAATGAGCAGTTCTTC.

The chain links TRBV7-3 to TRBJ2-7, with a possible D match to TRBD1 (5 bases). The V gene lost 0 bases and the J gene lost 7 bases, with 7 bases spanning the gap. Germline assignment: CDR1 SGHTA and CDR2 FQGTGA. The CDR3 extends over 12 amino acids. CDR3 sequence: CASSLTGREQYF. The CDR3 nucleotides read TGTGCCAGCAGCTTAACGGGGCGGGAGCAGTACTTC.

The V gene is TRBV7-9, the J gene TRBJ2-2; D is unresolved. There are 16 residues in the CDR3. The V and J ends lost 2 bases and 6 bases respectively, with 16 bases between them. Germline lookup yields CDR1 SEHNR and CDR2 FQNEAQ (reference sequence). The CDR3 reads CASSLSWSARSGELFF. CDR3 coding DNA: TGTGCCAGCAGCTTAAGTTGGTCCGCGCGTTCCGGGGAGCTGTTTTTT.

The rearrangement links TRBV11-3 to TRBJ2-7, with D uncertain. The CDR3 loop spans 17 amino acids. V was clipped by 2 bases and J by 7 bases, with 24 bases between them. CDR1 is SGHNT and CDR2 is YENEEA in the germline V gene. The CDR3 sequence is CASSLQVFSYGLREQYF. The CDR3 bases are TGTGCCAGCAGCTTACAGGTTTTCTCCTACGGCCTACGGGAGCAGTACTTC.

The CDR3 DNA sequence: TGTGCCAGCAGCGCCCGTCCGGGGGGGCCCCCGGAGACCCAGTACTTC. It translates to CASSARPGGPPETQYF. J is TRBJ2-5 and V is TRBV9, with 8 bases aligning to TRBD2. V lost 3 bases to trimming and J lost 5 bases; unmatched junction nucleotides: 12. This CDR3 has 16 amino acids. Germline V gene sequence: CDR1 SGDLS, CDR2 YYNGEE.

The gene calls are TRBV5-1 and TRBJ1-6; D possibly corresponds to TRBD1 (5 bases). V was clipped by 4 bases and J by 7 bases, with 12 bases between them. The CDR3 length is 14 residues. CDR1 SGHRS and CDR2 YFSETQ come from the germline V gene. The DNA for the CDR3 is TGCGCCAGCAGCCCGACAGTCTCGAATTCACCCCTCCACTTT. Its protein product is CASSPTVSNSPLHF.

The chain joins TRBV7-3 to TRBJ1-6; unclear D gene. CDR1 is SGHTA, CDR2 FQGTGA, per germline. V lost 5 bases and J lost 7, with 9 bases in between. The CDR3 length is 13 residues. The CDR3 region has the DNA TGTGCCAGCAGCCCCACTTGGAATTCACCCCTCCACTTT. Translation gives CASSPTWNSPLHF.

The CDR3 protein is CASGFLDTQYF. The DNA of the CDR3 is TGTGCTAGTGGTTTCTTGGATACGCAGTATTTT. The chain couples TRBV12-5 to TRBJ2-3; unclear D gene. V lost 3 bases and J 6 bases, leaving 4 bases between the germline ends. CDR3 length: 11 amino acids. Germline loops: CDR1 LGHNT, CDR2 FRNRAP.

The gene calls are TRBV18 and TRBJ1-5, with D possibly being TRBD1 (6 bases). V gave up 6 bases and J gave up 0 bases, with 12 bases separating them. Germline CDR1 KGHSH, CDR2 LQKENI. The CDR3 loop spans 15 amino acids. CDR3 residues: CASSQTGYSNQPQHF. The CDR3, as DNA: TGTGCCAGCTCCCAGACAGGTTATAGCAATCAGCCCCAGCATTTT. Together with reference TRBV18 and TRBJ1-5, the CDR3 gives the full variable domain: NAGVMQNPRHLVRRRGQEARLRCSPMKGHSHVYWYRQLPEEGLKFMVYLQKENIIDESGMPKERFSAEFPKEGPSILRIQQVVRGDSAAYFCASSQTGYSNQPQHFGDGTRLSIL.

This sequence joins TRBV2 and TRBJ1-2; D ambiguous. The CDR3 length is 15 residues. V shed 5 bases and J shed 2 bases, with 15 bases lying between them. Germline assignment: CDR1 SNHLY and CDR2 FYNNEI. CDR3 protein: CASSYMRTQNYGYTF. CDR3 bases: TGTGCCAGCAGTTACATGCGGACTCAAAACTATGGCTACACCTTC.

This chain uses TRBV7-2 with TRBJ1-2; 7 bases agree with TRBD1. With 1 base clipped from V and 0 bases from J, the junction kept 5 bases outside the gene matches. The germline gives CDR1 SGHTA, CDR2 FQGNSA. CDR3 length: 16 residues. The CDR3 reads CASSLGGQTANYGYTF. DNA of the CDR3: TGTGCCAGCAGCTTAGGGGGACAGACCGCTAACTATGGCTACACCTTC.

The chain employs TRBV11-3 and TRBJ1-6, with a weak D call TRBD1 (6 bases). The germline V and J ends were trimmed by 3 bases and 8 bases, with 8 bases remaining between them. The CDR3 totals 13 residues. Germline CDR1 reads SGHNT; CDR2 reads YENEEA. The CDR3 bases are TGTGCCAGCAGCTTGACAGGTGATTCACCCCTCCACTTT. This gives the protein CASSLTGDSPLHF.

CDR3 protein: CASSHEGEGQGFYGYTF. The CDR3 nucleotides are TGTGCCAGCAGCCATGAAGGTGAGGGACAGGGCTTCTATGGCTACACCTTC. The chain combines TRBV4-2 with TRBJ1-2; 9 positions agree with TRBD1. This CDR3 contains 17 residues. Germline loops: CDR1 LGHNA, CDR2 YNFKEQ. The V and J ends lost 3 bases and 4 bases, in that order; junction bases with no gene match: 12.